This T cell receptor (beta chain) was found in a study of post-analysis software for immune sequencing data. Unique molecular identifiers tagged the TCR beta cDNA libraries. TCRdb re-called the PCR reads through MiXCR, storing one row per CDR3 protein. The sample carries approximately 250,000 distinct CDR3 sequences, roughly a third recorded once. V lost 3 bases and J lost 7, with 9 bases in between. The CDR3 consists of 13 residues. The germline V gene has CDR1 SGHTA and CDR2 FQGNSA. This clonotype was found many times. Its target is unknown. Study-wide points: Included in a set of a handful of TRBV segments more frequent in patients than controls were TRBV5-6, TRBV5-1 and TRBV20-1. Multiple sclerosis was associated with a significant reduction in normalized Chao1 diversity relative to controls.

This sequence originates from a girl aged 5-17 years with multiple sclerosis. The specimen was blood. The J gene is TRBJ1-4, the V gene TRBV7-2; D might be TRBD1 (5 bases). CDR3 sequence reads: CASSLTGGEKLFF. Here the CDR3 DNA reads TGTGCCAGCAGCTTGACGGGGGGTGAAAAACTGTTTTTT.